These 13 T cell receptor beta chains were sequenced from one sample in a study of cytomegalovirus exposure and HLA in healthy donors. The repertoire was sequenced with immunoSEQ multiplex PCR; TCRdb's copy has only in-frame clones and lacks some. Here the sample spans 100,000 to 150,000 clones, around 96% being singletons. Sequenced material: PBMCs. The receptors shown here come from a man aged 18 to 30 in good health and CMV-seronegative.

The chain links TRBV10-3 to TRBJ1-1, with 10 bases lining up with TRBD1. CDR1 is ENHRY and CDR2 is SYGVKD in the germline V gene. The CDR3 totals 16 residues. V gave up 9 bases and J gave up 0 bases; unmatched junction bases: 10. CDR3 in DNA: TGTGCCATTAAAGCGACAGGGGGCAACATGAACACTGAAGCTTTCTTT. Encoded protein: CAIKATGGNMNTEAFF.

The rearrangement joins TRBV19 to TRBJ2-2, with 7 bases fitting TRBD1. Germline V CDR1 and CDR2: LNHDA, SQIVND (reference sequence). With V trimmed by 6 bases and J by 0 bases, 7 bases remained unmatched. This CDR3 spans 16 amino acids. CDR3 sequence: CASRRLGQTNTGELFF. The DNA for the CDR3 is TGTGCCAGTAGGCGGTTGGGACAGACGAACACCGGGGAGCTGTTTTTT. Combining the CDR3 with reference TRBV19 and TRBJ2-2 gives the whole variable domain DGGITQSPKYLFRKEGQNVTLSCEQNLNHDAMYWYRQDPGQGLRLIYYSQIVNDFQKGDIAEGYSVSREKKESFPLTVTSAQKNPTAFYLCASRRLGQTNTGELFFGEGSRLTVL.

The CDR3 reads CASSGFSGLLQETQYF. In DNA form, the CDR3 reads TGCGCCAGCAGCGGTTTCTCAGGACTCCTCCAAGAGACCCAGTACTTC. The J gene is TRBJ2-5, the V gene TRBV5-1, with D maybe TRBD2 (5 bases). The CDR3 extends over 16 amino acids. V lost 4 bases, J lost 1 base, and 17 bases lay in between. Germline V lookup: CDR1 SGHRS, CDR2 YFSETQ.

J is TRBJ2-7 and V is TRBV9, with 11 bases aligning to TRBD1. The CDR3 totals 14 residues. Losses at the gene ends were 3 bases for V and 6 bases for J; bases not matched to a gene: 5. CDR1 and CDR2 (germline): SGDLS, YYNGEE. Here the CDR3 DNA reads TGTGCCAGCAGCGCAGGGACAGGGGGAAGCGAGCAGTACTTC. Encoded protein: CASSAGTGGSEQYF. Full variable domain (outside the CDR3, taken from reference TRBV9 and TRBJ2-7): DSGVTQTPKHLITATGQRVTLRCSPRSGDLSVYWYQQSLDQGLQFLIQYYNGEERAKGNILERFSAQQFPDLHSELNLSSLELGDSALYFCASSAGTGGSEQYFGPGTRLTVT.

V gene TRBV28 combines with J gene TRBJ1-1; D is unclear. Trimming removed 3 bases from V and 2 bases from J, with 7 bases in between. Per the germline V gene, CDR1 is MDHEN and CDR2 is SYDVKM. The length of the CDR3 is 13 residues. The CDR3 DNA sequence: TGTGCCAGCAGTTTCGAGGGTAACACTGAAGCTTTCTTT. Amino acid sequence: CASSFEGNTEAFF.

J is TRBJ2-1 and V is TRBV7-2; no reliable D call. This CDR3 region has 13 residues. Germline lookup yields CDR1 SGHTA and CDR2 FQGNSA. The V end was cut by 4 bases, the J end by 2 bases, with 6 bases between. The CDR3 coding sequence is TGTGCCAGCAGCTCCTCTACCTACAATGAGCAGTTCTTC. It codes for CASSSSTYNEQFF.

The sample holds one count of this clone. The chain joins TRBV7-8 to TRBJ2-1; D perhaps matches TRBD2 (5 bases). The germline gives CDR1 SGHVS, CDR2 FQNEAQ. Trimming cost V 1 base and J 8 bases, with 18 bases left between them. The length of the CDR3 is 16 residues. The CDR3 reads CASSLVPAGGRYEQFF. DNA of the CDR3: TGTGCCAGCAGCTTAGTTCCGGCGGGCGGACGTTATGAGCAGTTCTTC. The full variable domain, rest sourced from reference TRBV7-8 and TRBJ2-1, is GAGVSQSPRYKVAKRGQDVALRCDPISGHVSLFWYQQALGQGPEFLTYFQNEAQLDKSGLPSDRFFAERPEGSVSTLKIQRTQQEDSAVYLCASSLVPAGGRYEQFFGPGTRLTVL.

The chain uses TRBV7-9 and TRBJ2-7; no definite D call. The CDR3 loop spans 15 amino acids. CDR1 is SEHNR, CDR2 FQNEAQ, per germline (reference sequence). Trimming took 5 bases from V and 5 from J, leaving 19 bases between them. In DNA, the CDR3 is TGTGCCAGCAGCCTCCTTGAGGTCCCTCTCCACGAGCAGTACTTC. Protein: CASSLLEVPLHEQYF.

CDR3 loop: CASRNFGGPYEQYF. The CDR3 DNA follows: TGTGCCAGCAGAAATTTCGGGGGGCCATACGAGCAGTACTTC. This sequence joins TRBV2 and TRBJ2-7; D may be TRBD2 (7 bases). The germline V and J ends were trimmed by 6 bases and 4 bases, with 16 bases remaining between them. Germline CDR1 SNHLY, CDR2 FYNNEI. This CDR3 comprises 14 residues.

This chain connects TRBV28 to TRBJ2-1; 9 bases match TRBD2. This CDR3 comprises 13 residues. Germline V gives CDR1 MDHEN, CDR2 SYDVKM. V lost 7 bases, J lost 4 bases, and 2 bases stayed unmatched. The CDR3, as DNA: TGTGCCAGCACCACTAGCGGGTACAATGAGCAGTTCTTC. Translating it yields CASTTSGYNEQFF.

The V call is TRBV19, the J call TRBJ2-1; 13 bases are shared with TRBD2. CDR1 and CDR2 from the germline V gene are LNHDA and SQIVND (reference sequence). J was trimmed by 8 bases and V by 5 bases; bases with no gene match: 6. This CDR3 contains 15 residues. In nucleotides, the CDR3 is TGTGCCAGTAGTCGGACTAGCGGGAGTACCCATGAGCAGTTCTTC. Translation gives CASSRTSGSTHEQFF.

This chain's CDR3 is CSVGGTGSLTDTQYF. The CDR3 DNA is TGCAGCGTTGGGGGGACAGGGTCCCTCACAGATACGCAGTATTTT. The chain couples TRBV29-1 to TRBJ2-3; TRBD1 matches at 9 bases. The CDR3 is made up of 15 amino acids. With V trimmed by 4 bases and J by 2 bases, 7 bases remained unmatched. Germline CDR1 is SQVTM and CDR2 is ANQGSEA.

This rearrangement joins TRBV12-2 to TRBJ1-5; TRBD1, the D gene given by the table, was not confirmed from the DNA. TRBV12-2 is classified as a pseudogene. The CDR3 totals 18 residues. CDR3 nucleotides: TGTGCAAGTCGCTCCCGGGACAGGGGGTTTGGGGGCAATCAGCCCCAGCATTTT. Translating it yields CASRSRDRGFGGNQPQHF.